This T cell receptor beta chain stems from a study of T cells after yellow fever vaccination (dated 2019 in TCRdb). Regarding the research as a whole: The SMART-Seq v4 Ultra Low Input RNA kit was used to prepare libraries from fractions with low cell numbers. Blood samples were taken at several timepoints before and after primary and secondary immunization, and bulk PBMC replicates and cell subsets were isolated. To track T-cell clones before and after primary and booster YFV17D yellow fever vaccination, bulk TCR alpha and beta repertoires were sequenced longitudinally. Two healthy male donors, one aged 18 to 30 and one aged 30 to 40 years, made up the cohort.

This clonotype was found a few times. What this receptor recognizes is not known. Per-base quality was not reported, and no clone a single base away is much larger than it. Per the publication, the treatment or condition label means: live attenuated yellow fever vaccine strain. At each blood-draw timepoint, two biological replicates of bulk PBMCs were obtained. A standard Ficoll-Paque protocol was used to isolate PBMCs from peripheral blood. TriZol was used to extract RNA from bulk PBMCs, CD4 and CD8 fractions, and dextramer-positive and dextramer-negative fractions. TCR cDNA was synthesized by 5'RACE template switching, through which a universal primer site and unique molecular identifiers were introduced. Priming of cDNA synthesis was performed from both the TCR alpha and TCR beta constant segments. Library amplification involved two PCR steps, and the second step added sample barcodes and sequencing adapters. Sequencing of the libraries was done on either Illumina HiSeq 2500 (2x100 bp) or NovaSeq (2x150 bp). The source study handled its data this way. Demultiplexing of reads and collapsing into UMI consensus sequences were performed with MIGEC, and V(D)J alignment was carried out with MiXCR. Vaccine-responding clonotypes were defined with edgeR using replicate PBMC samples, requiring FDR below 0.01 and a log2 fold change above 5 up to day 15. Each bulk clonotype received a CD4 or CD8 identity based on whether the sequenced CD4 or CD8 repertoire contained that clonotype at higher abundance. TCRdb reworked the public reads: Q25 trimming with fastp, MiXCR clone assembly, productive beta chains retained. Entries that share a CDR3 protein sequence are merged under the most common genes and DNA. TCRdb, rather than the study authors, made the V and J calls. The sample table holds roughly 330,000 distinct CDR3 sequences, of which 6.8% were seen once. In total, the top ten clones hold 15% to 20% of the sample.

The paper as a whole reports these results and caveats: Most clones expanded after primary vaccination (almost 98% of CD4 and roughly 88% of CD8) were re-detected after the booster, suggesting that broad memory maintenance occurred. Compared with the primary T-cell response, the secondary T-cell response was weaker but faster, peaking on day 5 rather than day 15. A small share of clonotypes was detected in both CD4 and CD8 compartments, with the overlap likely arising from convergent recombination. FACS-sorted repertoires could contain abundant contaminating clonotypes from the bulk population, so computational filtering was required. Only a couple of donors were included in the study, so the extent to which the findings can be generalized is limited.

From a lookup of the germline V gene (reference sequence), CDR1 and CDR2 are SGHKS and YYEKEE. The CDR3 spans 15 residues, from the cysteine through the valine. Only the CDR3 region is kept as DNA, spanning 45 bases read in frame from base 1. V is trimmed back by 4 bases and J by 2 bases, and the junction contains 6 bases that no gene match accounts for. The chain was built from TRBV5-5 and TRBJ2-7; 10 of the junction bases match TRBD1. The receptor comes from a man aged 18-30 years who received the YFV17D yellow fever vaccine. Material: PBMCs, obtained more than 35 days after the first yellow fever vaccination. The CDR3 in this case is CASSLRGQGTYEQYV. The nucleotides read TGTGCCAGCAGCCTCCGGGGACAGGGGACCTACGAGCAGTACGTC.